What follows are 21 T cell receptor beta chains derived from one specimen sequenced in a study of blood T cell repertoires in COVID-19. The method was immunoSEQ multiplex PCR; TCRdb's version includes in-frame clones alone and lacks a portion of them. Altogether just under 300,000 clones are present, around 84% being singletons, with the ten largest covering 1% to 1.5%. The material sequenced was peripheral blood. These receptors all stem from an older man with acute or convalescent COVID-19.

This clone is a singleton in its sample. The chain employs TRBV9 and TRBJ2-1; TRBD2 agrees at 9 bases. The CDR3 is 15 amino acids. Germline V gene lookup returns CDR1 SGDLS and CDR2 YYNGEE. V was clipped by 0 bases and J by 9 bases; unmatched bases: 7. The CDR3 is CASSVVAGEWGEQFF. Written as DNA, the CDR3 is TGTGCCAGCAGCGTAGTAGCGGGAGAGTGGGGTGAGCAGTTCTTC.

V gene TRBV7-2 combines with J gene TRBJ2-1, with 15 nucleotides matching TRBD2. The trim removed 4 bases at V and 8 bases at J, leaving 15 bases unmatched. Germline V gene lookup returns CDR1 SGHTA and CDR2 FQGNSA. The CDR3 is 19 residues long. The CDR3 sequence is CASSSLLWGGLAGGYEQFF. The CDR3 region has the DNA TGTGCCAGCAGCTCCCTCCTGTGGGGGGGACTAGCGGGAGGTTATGAGCAGTTCTTC.

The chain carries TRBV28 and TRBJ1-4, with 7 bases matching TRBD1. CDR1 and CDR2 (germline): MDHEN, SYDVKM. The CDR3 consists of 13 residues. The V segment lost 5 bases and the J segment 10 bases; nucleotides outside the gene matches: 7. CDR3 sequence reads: CASSADRVGKLFF. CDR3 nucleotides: TGTGCCAGCAGTGCAGACAGGGTAGGAAAACTGTTTTTT.

CDR3 sequence (DNA): TGTGCCAGCAGCTTGGACAGTGCCTCCTACGAGCAGTACTTC. This encodes CASSLDSASYEQYF. The chain employs TRBV5-4 and TRBJ2-7; no definite D call. Germline V gene sequence: CDR1 SGHNT, CDR2 YYREEE (reference sequence). V was clipped by 0 bases and J by 0 bases, with 7 bases between them. The CDR3 sequence is 14 residues long.

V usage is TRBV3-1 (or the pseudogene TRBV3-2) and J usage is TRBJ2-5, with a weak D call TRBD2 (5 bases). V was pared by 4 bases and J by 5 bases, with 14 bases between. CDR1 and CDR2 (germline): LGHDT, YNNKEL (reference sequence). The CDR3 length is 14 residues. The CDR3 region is CASSPHAGIETQYF. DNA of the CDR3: TGTGCCAGCAGCCCACATGCGGGTATCGAGACCCAGTACTTC.

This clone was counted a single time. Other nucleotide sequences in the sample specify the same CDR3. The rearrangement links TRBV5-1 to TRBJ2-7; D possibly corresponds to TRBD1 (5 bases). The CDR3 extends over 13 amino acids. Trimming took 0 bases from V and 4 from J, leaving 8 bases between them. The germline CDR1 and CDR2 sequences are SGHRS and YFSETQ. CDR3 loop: CASSLGRDYEQYF. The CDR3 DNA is TGCGCCAGCAGCTTGGGCAGGGATTACGAGCAGTACTTC.

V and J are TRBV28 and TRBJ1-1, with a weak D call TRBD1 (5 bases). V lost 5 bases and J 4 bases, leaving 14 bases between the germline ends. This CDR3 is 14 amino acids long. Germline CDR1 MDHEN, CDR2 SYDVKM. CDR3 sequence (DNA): TGTGCCAGCAGTACCGGGGGGTCCCTCACTGAAGCTTTCTTT. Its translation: CASSTGGSLTEAFF.

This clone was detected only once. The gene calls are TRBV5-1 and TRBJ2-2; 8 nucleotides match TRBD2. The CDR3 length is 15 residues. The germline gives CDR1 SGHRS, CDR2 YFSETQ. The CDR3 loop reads CPRSIRPGGAGELFF. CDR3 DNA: TGCCCCCGCAGCATCCGGCCGGGGGGGGCCGGGGAGCTGTTTTTT.

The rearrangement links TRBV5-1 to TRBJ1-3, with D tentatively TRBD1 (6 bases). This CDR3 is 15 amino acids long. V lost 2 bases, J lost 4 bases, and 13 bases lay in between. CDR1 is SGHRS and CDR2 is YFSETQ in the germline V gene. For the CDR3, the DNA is TGCGCCAGCAGCTTAACAGGGACCCGCGGAAACACCATATATTTT. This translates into CASSLTGTRGNTIYF.

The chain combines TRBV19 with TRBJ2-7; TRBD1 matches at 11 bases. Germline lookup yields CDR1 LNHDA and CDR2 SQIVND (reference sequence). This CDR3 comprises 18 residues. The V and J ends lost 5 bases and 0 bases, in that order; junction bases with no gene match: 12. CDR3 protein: CASSPTRGQGGDSYEQYF. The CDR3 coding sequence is TGTGCCAGTAGTCCGACGCGGGGACAGGGGGGGGACTCCTACGAGCAGTACTTC.

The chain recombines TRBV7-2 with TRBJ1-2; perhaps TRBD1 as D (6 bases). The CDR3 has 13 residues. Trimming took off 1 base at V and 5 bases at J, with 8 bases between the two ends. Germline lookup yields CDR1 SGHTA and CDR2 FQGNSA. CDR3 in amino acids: CASSLGTVYGYTF. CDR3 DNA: TGTGCCAGCAGCTTAGGGACAGTGTATGGCTACACCTTC.

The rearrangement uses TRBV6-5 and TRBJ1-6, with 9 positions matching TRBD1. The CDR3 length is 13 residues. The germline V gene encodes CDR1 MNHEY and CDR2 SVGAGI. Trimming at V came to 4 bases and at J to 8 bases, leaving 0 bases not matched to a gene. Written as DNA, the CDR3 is TGTGCCAGCAGTTGGGACAGGGATTCACCCCTCCACTTT. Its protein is CASSWDRDSPLHF.

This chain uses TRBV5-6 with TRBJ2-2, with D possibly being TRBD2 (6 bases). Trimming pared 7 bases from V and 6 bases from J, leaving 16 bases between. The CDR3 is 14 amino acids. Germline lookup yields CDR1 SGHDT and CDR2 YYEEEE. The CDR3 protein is CASRGTLEPGELFF. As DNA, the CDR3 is TGTGCCAGCCGTGGGACTCTTGAACCCGGGGAGCTGTTTTTT.

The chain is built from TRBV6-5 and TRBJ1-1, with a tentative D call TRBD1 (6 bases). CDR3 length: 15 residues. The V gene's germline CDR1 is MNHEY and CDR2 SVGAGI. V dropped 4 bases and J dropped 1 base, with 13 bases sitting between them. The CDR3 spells CASSSPGTPNTEAFF. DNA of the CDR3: TGTGCCAGCAGTTCCCCGGGGACACCGAACACTGAAGCTTTCTTT.

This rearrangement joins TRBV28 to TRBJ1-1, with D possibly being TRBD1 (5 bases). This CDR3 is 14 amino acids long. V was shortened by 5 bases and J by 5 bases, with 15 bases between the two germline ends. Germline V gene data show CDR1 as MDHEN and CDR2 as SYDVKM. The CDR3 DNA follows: TGTGCCAGCAGTCCGGGTGGGGGGGTAACTGAAGCTTTCTTT. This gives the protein CASSPGGGVTEAFF.

For the CDR3, the DNA is TGTGCCAGCAGGACGACAGAGAACACTGAAGCTTTCTTT. The encoded protein is CASRTTENTEAFF. This rearrangement joins TRBV2 to TRBJ1-1, with TRBD1 as a possible D gene (5 bases). The CDR3 loop spans 13 amino acids. Trimming cost V 6 bases and J 1 base, with 9 bases left between them. The germline V gene has CDR1 SNHLY and CDR2 FYNNEI. The full variable domain, rest sourced from reference TRBV2 and TRBJ1-1, is EPEVTQTPSHQVTQMGQEVILRCVPISNHLYFYWYRQILGQKVEFLVSFYNNEISEKSEIFDDQFSVERPDGSNFTLKIRSTKLEDSAMYFCASRTTENTEAFFGQGTRLTVV.

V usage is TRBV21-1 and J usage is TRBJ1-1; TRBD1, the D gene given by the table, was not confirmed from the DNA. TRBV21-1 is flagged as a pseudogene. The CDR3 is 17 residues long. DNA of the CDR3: TGTGCCAGCAGGAGGGGGCGACTGCCGGAGGGGGACACTGAAGCTTTCTTT. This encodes CASRRGRLPEGDTEAFF.

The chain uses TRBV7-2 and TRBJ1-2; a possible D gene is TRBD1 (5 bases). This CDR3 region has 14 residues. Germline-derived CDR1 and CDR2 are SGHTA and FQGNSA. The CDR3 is CGVGGGDASYGYTF. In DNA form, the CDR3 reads TGTGGCGTCGGTGGAGGGGACGCGAGCTATGGCTACACCTTC.

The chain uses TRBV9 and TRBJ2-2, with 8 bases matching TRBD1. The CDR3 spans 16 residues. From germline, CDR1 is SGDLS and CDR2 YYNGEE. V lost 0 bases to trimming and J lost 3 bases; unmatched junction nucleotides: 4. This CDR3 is CASSVADRGYTGELFF. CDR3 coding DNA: TGTGCCAGCAGCGTAGCTGACAGGGGTTACACCGGGGAGCTGTTTTTT.

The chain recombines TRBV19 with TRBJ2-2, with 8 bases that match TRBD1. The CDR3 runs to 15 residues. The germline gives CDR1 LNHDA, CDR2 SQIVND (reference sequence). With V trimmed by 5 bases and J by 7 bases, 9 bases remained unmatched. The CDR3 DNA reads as TGTGCCAGTAGTCCCCGACAGGGGATGGTCGGGGAGCTGTTTTTT. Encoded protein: CASSPRQGMVGELFF. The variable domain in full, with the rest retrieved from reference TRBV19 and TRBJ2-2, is DGGITQSPKYLFRKEGQNVTLSCEQNLNHDAMYWYRQDPGQGLRLIYYSQIVNDFQKGDIAEGYSVSREKKESFPLTVTSAQKNPTAFYLCASSPRQGMVGELFFGEGSRLTVL.

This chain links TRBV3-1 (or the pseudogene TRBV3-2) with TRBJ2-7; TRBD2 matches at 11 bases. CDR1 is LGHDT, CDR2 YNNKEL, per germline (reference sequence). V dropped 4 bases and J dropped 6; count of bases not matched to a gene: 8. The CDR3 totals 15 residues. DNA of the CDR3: TGTGCCAGCAGCCTTGGGACTAGCGGAGGGCCCGAGCAGTACTTC. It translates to CASSLGTSGGPEQYF.